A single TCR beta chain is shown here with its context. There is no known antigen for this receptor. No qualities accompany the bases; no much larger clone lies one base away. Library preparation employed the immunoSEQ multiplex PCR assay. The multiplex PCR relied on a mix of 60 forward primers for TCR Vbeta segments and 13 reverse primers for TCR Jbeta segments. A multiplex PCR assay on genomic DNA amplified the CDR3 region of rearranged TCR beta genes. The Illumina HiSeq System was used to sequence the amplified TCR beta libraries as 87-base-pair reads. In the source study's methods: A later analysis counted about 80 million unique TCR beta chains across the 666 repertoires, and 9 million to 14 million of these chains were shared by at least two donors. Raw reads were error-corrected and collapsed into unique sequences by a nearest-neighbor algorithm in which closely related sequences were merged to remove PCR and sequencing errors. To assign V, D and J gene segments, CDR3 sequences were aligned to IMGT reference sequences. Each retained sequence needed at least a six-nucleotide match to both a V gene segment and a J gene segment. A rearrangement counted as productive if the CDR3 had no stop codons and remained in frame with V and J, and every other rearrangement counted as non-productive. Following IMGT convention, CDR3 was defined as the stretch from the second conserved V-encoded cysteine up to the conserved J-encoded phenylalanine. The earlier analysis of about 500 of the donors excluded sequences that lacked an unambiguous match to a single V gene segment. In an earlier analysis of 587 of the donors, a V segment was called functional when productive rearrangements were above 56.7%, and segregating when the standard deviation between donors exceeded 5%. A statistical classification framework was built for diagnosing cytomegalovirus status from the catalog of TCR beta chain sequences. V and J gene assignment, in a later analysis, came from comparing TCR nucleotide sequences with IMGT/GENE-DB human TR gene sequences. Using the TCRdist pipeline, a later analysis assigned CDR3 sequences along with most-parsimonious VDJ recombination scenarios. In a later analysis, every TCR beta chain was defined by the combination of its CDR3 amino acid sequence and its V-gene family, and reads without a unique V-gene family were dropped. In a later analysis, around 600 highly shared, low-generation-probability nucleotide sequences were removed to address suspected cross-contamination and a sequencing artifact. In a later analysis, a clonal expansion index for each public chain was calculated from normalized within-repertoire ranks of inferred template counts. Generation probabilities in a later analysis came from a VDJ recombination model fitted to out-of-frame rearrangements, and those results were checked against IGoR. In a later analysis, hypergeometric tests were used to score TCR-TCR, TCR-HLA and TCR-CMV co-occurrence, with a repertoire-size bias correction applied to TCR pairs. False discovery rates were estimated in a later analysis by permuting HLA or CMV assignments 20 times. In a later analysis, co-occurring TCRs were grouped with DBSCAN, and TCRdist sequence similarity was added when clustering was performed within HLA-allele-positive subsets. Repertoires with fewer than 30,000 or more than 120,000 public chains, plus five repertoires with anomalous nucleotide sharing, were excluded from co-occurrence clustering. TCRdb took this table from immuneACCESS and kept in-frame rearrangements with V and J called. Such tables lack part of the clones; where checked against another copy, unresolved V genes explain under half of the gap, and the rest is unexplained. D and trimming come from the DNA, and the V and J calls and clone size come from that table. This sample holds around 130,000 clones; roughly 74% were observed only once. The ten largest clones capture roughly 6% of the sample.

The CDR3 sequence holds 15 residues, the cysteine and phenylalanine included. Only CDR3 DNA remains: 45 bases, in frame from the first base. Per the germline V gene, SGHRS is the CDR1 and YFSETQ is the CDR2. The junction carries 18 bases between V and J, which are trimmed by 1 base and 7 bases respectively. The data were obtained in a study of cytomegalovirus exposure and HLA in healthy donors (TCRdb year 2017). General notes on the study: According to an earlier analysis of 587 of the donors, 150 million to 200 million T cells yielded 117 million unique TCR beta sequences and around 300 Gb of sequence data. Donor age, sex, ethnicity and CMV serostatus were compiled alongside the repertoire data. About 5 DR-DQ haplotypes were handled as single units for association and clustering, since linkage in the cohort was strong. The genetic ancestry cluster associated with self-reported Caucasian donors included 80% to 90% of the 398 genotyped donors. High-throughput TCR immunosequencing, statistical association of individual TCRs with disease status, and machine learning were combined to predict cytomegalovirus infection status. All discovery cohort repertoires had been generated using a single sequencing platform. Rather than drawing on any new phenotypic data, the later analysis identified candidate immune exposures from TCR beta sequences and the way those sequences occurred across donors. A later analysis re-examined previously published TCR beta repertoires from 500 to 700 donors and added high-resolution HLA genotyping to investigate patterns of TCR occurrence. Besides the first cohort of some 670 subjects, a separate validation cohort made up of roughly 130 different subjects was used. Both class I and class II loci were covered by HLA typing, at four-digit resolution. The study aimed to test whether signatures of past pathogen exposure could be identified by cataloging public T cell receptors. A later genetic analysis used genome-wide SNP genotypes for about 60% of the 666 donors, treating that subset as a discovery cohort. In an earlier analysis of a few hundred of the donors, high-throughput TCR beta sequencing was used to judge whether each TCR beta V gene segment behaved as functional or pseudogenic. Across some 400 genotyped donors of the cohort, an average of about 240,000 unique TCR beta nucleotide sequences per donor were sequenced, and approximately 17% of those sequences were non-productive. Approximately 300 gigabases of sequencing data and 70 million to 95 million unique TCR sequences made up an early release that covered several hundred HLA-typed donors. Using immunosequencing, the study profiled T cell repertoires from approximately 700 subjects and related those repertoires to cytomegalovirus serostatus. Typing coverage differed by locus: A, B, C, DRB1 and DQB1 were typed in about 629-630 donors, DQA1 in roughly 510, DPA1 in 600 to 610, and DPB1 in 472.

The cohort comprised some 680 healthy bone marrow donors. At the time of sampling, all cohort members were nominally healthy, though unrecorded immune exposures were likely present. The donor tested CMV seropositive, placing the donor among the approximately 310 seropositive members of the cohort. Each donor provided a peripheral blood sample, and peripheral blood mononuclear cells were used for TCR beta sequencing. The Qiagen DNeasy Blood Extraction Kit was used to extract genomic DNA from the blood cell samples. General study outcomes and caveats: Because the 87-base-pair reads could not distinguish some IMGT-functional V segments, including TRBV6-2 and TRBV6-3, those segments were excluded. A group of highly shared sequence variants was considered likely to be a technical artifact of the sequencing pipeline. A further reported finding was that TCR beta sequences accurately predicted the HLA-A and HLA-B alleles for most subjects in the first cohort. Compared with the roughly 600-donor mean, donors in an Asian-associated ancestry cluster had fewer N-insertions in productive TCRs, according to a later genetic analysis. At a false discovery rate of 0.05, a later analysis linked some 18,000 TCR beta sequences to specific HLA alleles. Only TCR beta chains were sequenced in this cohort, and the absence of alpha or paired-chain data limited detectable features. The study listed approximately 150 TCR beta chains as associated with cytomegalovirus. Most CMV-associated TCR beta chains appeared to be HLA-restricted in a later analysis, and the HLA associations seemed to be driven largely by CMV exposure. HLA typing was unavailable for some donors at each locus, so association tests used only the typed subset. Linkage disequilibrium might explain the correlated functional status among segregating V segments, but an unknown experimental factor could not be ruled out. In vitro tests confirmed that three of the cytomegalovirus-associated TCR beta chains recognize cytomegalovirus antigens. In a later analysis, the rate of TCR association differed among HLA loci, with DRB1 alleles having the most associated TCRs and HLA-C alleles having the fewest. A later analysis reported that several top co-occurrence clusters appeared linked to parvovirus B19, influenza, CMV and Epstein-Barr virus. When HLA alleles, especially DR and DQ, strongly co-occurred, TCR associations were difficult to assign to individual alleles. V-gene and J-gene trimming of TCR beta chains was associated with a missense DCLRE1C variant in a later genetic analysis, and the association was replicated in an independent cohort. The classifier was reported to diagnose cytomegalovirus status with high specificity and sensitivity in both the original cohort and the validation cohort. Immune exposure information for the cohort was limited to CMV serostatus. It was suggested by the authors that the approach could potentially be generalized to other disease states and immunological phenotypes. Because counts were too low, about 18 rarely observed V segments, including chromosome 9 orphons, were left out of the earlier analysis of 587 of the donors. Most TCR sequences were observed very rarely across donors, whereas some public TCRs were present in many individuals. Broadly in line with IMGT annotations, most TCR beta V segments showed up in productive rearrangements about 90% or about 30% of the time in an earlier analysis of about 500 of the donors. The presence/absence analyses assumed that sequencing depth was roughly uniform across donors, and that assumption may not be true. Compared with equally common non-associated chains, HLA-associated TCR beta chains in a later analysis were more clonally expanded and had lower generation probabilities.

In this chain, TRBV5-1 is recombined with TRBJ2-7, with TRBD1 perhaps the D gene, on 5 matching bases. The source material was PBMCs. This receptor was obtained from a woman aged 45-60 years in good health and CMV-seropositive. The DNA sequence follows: TGCGCCAGCAGCTTGCCTAGGCAGGGTGTAGAAGAGCAGTACTTC. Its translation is CASSLPRQGVEEQYF.